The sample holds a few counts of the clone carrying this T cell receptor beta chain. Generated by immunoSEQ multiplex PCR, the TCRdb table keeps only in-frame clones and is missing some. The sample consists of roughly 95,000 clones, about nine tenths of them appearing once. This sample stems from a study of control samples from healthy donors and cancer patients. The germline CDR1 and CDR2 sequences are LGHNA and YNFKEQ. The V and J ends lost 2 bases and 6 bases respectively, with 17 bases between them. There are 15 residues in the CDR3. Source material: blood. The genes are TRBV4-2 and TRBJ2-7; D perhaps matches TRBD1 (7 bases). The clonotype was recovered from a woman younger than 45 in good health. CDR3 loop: CASSQLSGDSSEQYF. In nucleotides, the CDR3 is TGTGCCAGCAGCCAACTATCGGGGGACAGCTCCGAGCAGTACTTC.